This TCR beta chain was sequenced for a study of blood T cell repertoires in COVID-19. Across the whole study: Nucleic acid was either cDNA or gDNA, and it came from T cells, B-cell-depleted T cells, or PBMCs.

Germline lookup yields CDR1 SNHLY and CDR2 FYNNEI. The CDR3 spans 15 residues. Trimming at V came to 6 bases and at J to 4 bases, leaving 3 bases not matched to a gene. Seattle patients were enrolled while actively infected and followed longitudinally. Data came from immunoSEQ multiplex PCR; TCRdb stores just in-frame clones and leaves some out. This table holds under 400,000 clones, approximately 90% found once. The chain employs TRBV2 and TRBJ2-1, with 13 bases fitting TRBD2. The sample taken for sequencing was peripheral blood. The origin of this receptor is a woman aged 25 to 39 with COVID-19, enrolled during active disease. DNA for the CDR3: TGTGCCAGCAGCAGACTAGCGGGGGGTTACAATGAGCAGTTCTTC. Encoded protein: CASSRLAGGYNEQFF.